What follows describes a single T cell receptor beta chain. Its antigen is as yet unknown. The entry originates in a study of shared clonotypes between healthy human individuals. At the level of the study: Each donor had three CD4 naive, three CD4 memory, two CD8 naive and one CD8 memory plate. Whole-study findings and limits: It was only blood that was sampled, and tissue repertoires likely differ.

CDR3 length: 15 amino acids. Trimming removed 3 bases at V and 4 bases at J, with 15 bases between. The germline CDR1 and CDR2 sequences are LGHNA and YSLEER. The table came from immunoSEQ multiplex PCR; TCRdb's copy has only in-frame clones and leaves some out. The sample carries fewer than 2.5 million clones, 80% to 95% recorded once. The donors, all of them Caucasian adults, lived in Nashville, Tennessee. The chain joins TRBV4-3 to TRBJ1-2; no firm D call. The sample consisted of naive CD4+ T cells from PBMCs. Described subset: CD45RA+ positively selected. This TCR came from a man aged 18 to 29 in good health. Some clones in this sample may be carry-over from other donors' samples. The CDR3: CASSHTRSGFYGYTF. In nucleotides, the CDR3 is TGCGCCAGCAGCCATACGCGGTCCGGTTTCTATGGCTACACCTTC.